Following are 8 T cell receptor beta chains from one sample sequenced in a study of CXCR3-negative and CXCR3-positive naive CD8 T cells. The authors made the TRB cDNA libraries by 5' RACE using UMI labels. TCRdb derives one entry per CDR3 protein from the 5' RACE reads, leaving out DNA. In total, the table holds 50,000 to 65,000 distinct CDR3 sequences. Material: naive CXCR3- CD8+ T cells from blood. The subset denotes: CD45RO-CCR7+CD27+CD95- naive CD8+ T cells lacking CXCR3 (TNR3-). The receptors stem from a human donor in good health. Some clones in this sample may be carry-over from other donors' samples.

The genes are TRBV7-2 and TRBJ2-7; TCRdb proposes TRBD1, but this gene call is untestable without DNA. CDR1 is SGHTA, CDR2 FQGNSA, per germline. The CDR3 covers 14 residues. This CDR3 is CASSFGTNYYEQYF.

CDR3 sequence reads: CASTRHSETQYF. The chain is built from TRBV12-3 or TRBV12-4 and TRBJ2-5. This CDR3 region has 12 residues.

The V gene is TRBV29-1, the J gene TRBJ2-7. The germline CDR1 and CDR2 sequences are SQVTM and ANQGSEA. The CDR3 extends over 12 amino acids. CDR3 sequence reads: CSVEDGDYEQYF.

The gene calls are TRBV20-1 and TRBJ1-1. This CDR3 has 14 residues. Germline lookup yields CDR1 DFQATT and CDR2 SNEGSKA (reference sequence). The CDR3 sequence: CSARPPDRFPEAFF.

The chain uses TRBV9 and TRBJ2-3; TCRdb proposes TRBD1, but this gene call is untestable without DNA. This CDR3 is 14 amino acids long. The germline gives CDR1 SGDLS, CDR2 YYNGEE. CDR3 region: CASSAGGSADTQYF.

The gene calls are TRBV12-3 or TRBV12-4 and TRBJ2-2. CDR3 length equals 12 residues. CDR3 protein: CASSPRTGELFF.

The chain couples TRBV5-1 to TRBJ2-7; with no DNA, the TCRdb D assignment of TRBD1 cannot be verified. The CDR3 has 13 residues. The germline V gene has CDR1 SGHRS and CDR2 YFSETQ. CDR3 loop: CASSLRGGYEQYF.

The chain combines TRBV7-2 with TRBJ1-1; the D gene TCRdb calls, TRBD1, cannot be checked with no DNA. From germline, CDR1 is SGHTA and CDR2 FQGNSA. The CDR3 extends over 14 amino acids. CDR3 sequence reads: CASSRGQGPTEAFF.